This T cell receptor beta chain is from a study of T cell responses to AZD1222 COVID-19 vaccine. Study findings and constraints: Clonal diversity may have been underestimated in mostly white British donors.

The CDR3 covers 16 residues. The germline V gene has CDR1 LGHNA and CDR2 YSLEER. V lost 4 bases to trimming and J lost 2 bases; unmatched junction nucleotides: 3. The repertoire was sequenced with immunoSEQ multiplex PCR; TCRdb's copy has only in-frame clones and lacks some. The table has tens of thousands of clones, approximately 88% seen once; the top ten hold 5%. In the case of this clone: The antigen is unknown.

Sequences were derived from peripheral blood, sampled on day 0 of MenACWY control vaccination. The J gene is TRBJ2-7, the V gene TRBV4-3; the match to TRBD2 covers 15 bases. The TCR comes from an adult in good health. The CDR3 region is CASSPGLAGGTYEQYF. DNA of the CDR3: TGCGCCAGCAGCCCGGGACTAGCGGGGGGCACCTACGAGCAGTACTTC.